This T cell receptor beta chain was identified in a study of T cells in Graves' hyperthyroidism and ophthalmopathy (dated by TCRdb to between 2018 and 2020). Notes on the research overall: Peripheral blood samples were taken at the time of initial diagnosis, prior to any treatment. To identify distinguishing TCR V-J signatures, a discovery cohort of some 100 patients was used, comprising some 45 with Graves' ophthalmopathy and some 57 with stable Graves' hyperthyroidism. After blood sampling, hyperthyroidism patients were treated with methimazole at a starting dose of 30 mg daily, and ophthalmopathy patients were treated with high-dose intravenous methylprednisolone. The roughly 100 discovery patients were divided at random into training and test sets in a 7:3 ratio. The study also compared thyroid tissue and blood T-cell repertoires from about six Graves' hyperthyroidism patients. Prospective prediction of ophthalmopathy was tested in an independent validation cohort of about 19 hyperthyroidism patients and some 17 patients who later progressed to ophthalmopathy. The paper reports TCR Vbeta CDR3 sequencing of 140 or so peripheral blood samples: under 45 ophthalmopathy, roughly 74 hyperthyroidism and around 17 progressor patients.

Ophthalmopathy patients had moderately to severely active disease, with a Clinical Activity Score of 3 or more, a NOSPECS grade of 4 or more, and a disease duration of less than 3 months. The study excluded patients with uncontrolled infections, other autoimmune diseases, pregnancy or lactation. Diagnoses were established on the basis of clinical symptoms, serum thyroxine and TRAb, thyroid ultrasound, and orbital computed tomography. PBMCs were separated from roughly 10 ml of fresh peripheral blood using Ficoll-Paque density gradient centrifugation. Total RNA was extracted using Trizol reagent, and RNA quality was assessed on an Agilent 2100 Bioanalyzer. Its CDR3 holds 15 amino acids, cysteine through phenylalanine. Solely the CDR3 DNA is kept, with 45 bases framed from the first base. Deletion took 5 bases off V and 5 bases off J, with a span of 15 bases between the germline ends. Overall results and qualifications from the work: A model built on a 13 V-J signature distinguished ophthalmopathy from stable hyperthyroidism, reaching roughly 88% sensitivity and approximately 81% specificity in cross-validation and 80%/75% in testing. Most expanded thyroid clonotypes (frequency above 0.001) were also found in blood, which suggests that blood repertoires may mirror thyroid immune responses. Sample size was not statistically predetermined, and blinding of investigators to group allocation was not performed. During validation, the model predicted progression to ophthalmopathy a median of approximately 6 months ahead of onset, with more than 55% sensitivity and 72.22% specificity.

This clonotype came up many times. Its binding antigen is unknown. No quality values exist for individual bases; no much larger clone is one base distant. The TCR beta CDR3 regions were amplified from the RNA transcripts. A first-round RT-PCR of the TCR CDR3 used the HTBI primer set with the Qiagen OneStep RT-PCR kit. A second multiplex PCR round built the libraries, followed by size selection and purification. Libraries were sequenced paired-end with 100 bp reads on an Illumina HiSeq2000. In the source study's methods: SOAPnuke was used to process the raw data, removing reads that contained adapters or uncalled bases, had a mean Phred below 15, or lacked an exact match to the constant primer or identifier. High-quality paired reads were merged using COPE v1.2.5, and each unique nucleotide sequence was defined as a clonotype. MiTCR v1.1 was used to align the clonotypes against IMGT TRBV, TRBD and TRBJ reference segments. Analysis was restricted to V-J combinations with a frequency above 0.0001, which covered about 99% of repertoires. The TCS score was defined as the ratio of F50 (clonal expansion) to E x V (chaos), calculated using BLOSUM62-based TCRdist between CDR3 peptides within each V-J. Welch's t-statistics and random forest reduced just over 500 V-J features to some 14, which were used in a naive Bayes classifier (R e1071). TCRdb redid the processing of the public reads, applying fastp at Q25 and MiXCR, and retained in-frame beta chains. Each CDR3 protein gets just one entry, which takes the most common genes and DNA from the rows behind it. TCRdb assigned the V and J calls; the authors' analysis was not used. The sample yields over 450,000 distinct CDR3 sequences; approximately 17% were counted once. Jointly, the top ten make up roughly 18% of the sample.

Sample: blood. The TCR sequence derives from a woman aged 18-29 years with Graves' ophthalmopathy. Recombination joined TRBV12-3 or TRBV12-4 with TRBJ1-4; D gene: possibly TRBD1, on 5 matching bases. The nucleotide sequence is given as TGTGCCAGCAGTGACAGTTACCCGAGCAATGAAAAACTGTTTTTT. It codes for CASSDSYPSNEKLFF.